Below, 27 T cell receptor beta chains from the same sample are listed, as sequenced in a study of T cell responses to AZD1222 COVID-19 vaccine. Sequencing was performed with immunoSEQ multiplex PCR; in TCRdb, only in-frame clones are kept and a portion is missing. Here the sample spans around 70,000 clones, around 90% being singletons. This sample comprised peripheral blood, obtained 28 days after the second AZD1222 dose. These receptors were collected from an adult who received the AZD1222 COVID-19 vaccine.

The chain is built from TRBV25-1 and TRBJ1-1, with TRBD1 as a possible D gene (6 bases). V was cut by 5 bases and J by 6 bases, with 19 bases left in between. The germline V gene has CDR1 MGHDK and CDR2 SYGVNS. The CDR3 loop spans 15 amino acids. CDR3 in amino acids: CASSLDRTVGAEAFF. Here the CDR3 DNA reads TGTGCCAGCAGTCTAGACAGGACGGTTGGCGCTGAAGCTTTCTTT.

There are a few counts of this clone. The V and J genes are TRBV19 and TRBJ1-6, with TRBD1 identical over 10 bases. The CDR3 is 16 amino acids. Looked up from germline, CDR1 is LNHDA and CDR2 is SQIVND (reference sequence). After removal of 5 bases from V and 7 bases from J, the junction contained 8 bases not matched to a gene. This CDR3 is CASSRNRGQGNSPLHF. In DNA form, the CDR3 reads TGTGCCAGTAGTCGAAACCGGGGACAGGGGAATTCACCCCTCCACTTT.

The rearrangement joins TRBV19 to TRBJ1-1, with a possible D match to TRBD1 (5 bases). Germline V gene data show CDR1 as LNHDA and CDR2 as SQIVND (reference sequence). V was cut by 5 bases and J by 1 base, with 11 bases left in between. This CDR3 comprises 14 residues. The CDR3 DNA reads TGTGCCAGTAGTTTCCAGGGAGCGAACACTGAAGCTTTCTTT. Amino acids: CASSFQGANTEAFF.

This clone came up once. The chain recombines TRBV19 with TRBJ1-2; the D gene is possibly TRBD1 (6 bases). The CDR3 covers 15 residues. V was cut by 5 bases and J by 2 bases, with 15 bases left in between. Germline values: CDR1 LNHDA, CDR2 SQIVND (reference sequence). This CDR3 is CASSVQGRSNYGYTF. In DNA form, the CDR3 reads TGTGCCAGTAGTGTGCAGGGGCGCTCCAACTATGGCTACACCTTC.

V usage is TRBV10-3 and J usage is TRBJ1-2, with a tentative D call TRBD1 (5 bases). V lost 3 bases to trimming and J lost 4 bases, with 12 bases between them. The germline gives CDR1 ENHRY, CDR2 SYGVKD. CDR3 length: 14 residues. The CDR3 loop reads CAISEAGYAYGYTF. The CDR3, as DNA: TGTGCCATCAGTGAAGCAGGGTATGCCTATGGCTACACCTTC.

This chain connects TRBV19 to TRBJ2-3, with TRBD1 identical over 7 bases. Germline V gives CDR1 LNHDA, CDR2 SQIVND (reference sequence). V lost 5 bases, J lost 4 bases, and 3 bases stayed unmatched. The CDR3 contains 13 residues. CDR3 sequence reads: CASSLQGADTQYF. The CDR3 coding sequence is TGTGCCAGTAGTCTCCAGGGGGCAGATACGCAGTATTTT.

The CDR3 reads CASSLGGQPNTEAFF. The CDR3 nucleotides read TGTGCCAGCAGCTTAGGAGGACAGCCGAACACTGAAGCTTTCTTT. The chain is built from TRBV11-3 and TRBJ1-1; perhaps TRBD1 as D (6 bases). CDR3 length: 15 amino acids. Germline V lookup: CDR1 SGHNT, CDR2 YENEEA. V lost 1 base, J lost 1 base, and 10 bases lay in between.

The rearrangement joins TRBV19 to TRBJ1-2; D is undetermined. The length of the CDR3 is 15 residues. Germline-derived CDR1 and CDR2 are LNHDA and SQIVND (reference sequence). V dropped 8 bases and J dropped 8 bases, with 24 bases sitting between them. The CDR3 sequence: CASRSSPILFGGYTF. CDR3 DNA sequence: TGTGCCAGTCGGTCGAGCCCTATTCTTTTCGGGGGCTACACCTTC.

The V call is TRBV7-2, the J call TRBJ1-2; 7 nucleotides agree with TRBD1. The CDR3 loop spans 13 amino acids. Germline V gives CDR1 SGHTA, CDR2 FQGNSA. Trimming cost V 10 bases and J 3 bases; bases outside gene matches: 8. The CDR3 is CATSSGTDYGYTF. CDR3 DNA sequence: TGTGCCACTAGCTCCGGGACAGACTATGGCTACACCTTC.

The chain recombines TRBV19 with TRBJ1-2; TRBD1 agrees at 7 bases. CDR3 size: 14 residues. Germline V gives CDR1 LNHDA, CDR2 SQIVND (reference sequence). Losses at the gene ends were 3 bases for V and 0 bases for J; bases not matched to a gene: 1. The CDR3 DNA follows: TGTGCCAGTAGTATCCAGGGGGCTAACTATGGCTACACCTTC. It codes for CASSIQGANYGYTF.

The V and J genes are TRBV28 and TRBJ1-5; D gene ambiguous. Trimming cost V 6 bases and J 5 bases, with 8 bases left between them. The CDR3 contains 12 residues. The germline CDR1 and CDR2 sequences are MDHEN and SYDVKM. The CDR3 DNA reads TGTGCCAGCAGGGACTTAGATCAGCCCCAGCATTTT. It codes for CASRDLDQPQHF.

This chain joins TRBV25-1 and TRBJ1-1, with D maybe TRBD1 (5 bases). The germline gives CDR1 MGHDK, CDR2 SYGVNS. Trimming shortened V by 2 bases and J by 1 base, and 11 bases separated the two germline ends. This CDR3 is built from 15 residues. This CDR3 is CASSEPGTANTEAFF. CDR3 bases: TGTGCCAGCAGTGAACCCGGGACGGCGAACACTGAAGCTTTCTTT.

The V gene is TRBV7-2, the J gene TRBJ1-1; TRBD1 is a possible D gene (6 bases). The CDR3 loop spans 13 amino acids. Germline V gene sequence: CDR1 SGHTA, CDR2 FQGNSA. V gave up 5 bases and J gave up 3 bases, with 10 bases separating them. The CDR3 DNA follows: TGTGCCAGCAGCCAGGGGACCCACACTGAAGCTTTCTTT. Translation: CASSQGTHTEAFF.

The chain combines TRBV14 with TRBJ2-2; D is unresolved. Deletions cut 1 base from V and 7 bases from J, with 7 bases between. The CDR3 extends over 13 amino acids. The germline V gene encodes CDR1 SGHDN and CDR2 FVKESK. The CDR3 DNA reads TGTGCCAGCAGCCAAGTTCCAAGCGGGGAGCTGTTTTTT. Protein product: CASSQVPSGELFF.

The chain recombines TRBV7-2 with TRBJ2-3, with 9 nucleotides matching TRBD1. Germline-derived CDR1 and CDR2 are SGHTA and FQGNSA. This CDR3 comprises 14 residues. V lost 5 bases, J lost 4 bases, and 4 bases stayed unmatched. This CDR3 is CASSRRTGADTQYF. The CDR3 DNA sequence: TGTGCCAGCAGCAGACGGACAGGGGCAGATACGCAGTATTTT.

The chain links TRBV11-2 to TRBJ2-1; the match to TRBD2 covers 9 bases. Germline CDR1 SGHAT, CDR2 FQNNGV. V dropped 0 bases and J dropped 2; count of bases not matched to a gene: 8. The CDR3 runs to 18 residues. Here the CDR3 reads CASSLDGASGKPYNEQFF. The CDR3 DNA follows: TGTGCCAGCAGCTTAGATGGGGCTAGCGGGAAACCCTACAATGAGCAGTTCTTC.

The V call is TRBV5-1, the J call TRBJ2-2; no clear D gene. This CDR3 has 15 amino acids. Germline CDR1 is SGHRS and CDR2 is YFSETQ. Trimming took off 2 bases at V and 0 bases at J, with 8 bases between the two ends. CDR3: CASSFGPANTGELFF. The CDR3 DNA follows: TGCGCCAGCAGCTTCGGACCCGCGAACACCGGGGAGCTGTTTTTT.

V gene TRBV29-1 combines with J gene TRBJ1-3, with D unresolved. CDR3 size: 12 residues. Germline assignment: CDR1 SQVTM and CDR2 ANQGSEA. V was cut by 7 bases and J by 0 bases, with 7 bases left in between. Here the CDR3 reads CSAKYSGNTIYF. CDR3 coding DNA: TGCAGCGCCAAATACTCTGGAAACACCATATATTTT.

The J gene is TRBJ2-7, the V gene TRBV7-6; D remains ambiguous. V dropped 1 base and J dropped 7 bases, with 20 bases sitting between them. This CDR3 has 16 residues. Germline values: CDR1 SGHVS, CDR2 FNYEAQ. Written as DNA, the CDR3 is TGTGCCAGCAGCTTAGAAGTCGGGCTCAGTGGTTTGGAGCAGTACTTC. Protein product: CASSLEVGLSGLEQYF.

This chain connects TRBV10-1 to TRBJ2-1; D gene uncertain. The germline V gene has CDR1 WNHNN and CDR2 SYGVQD (reference sequence). This CDR3 has 13 amino acids. V was cut by 6 bases and J by 0 bases, with 6 bases left in between. The CDR3 loop is CASSQDSYNEQFF. The CDR3 DNA reads as TGCGCCAGCAGCCAGGACTCCTACAATGAGCAGTTCTTC.

V is TRBV6-5 and J is TRBJ1-4, with 12 positions matching TRBD1. The CDR3 totals 14 residues. V shed 10 bases, J shed 7 bases, and the junction held 7 bases outside the gene matches. The germline V gene encodes CDR1 MNHEY and CDR2 SVGAGI. In DNA form, the CDR3 reads TGTGCCAACACAGGGACAGGGGGCGTTGAAAAACTGTTTTTT. This sequence encodes CANTGTGGVEKLFF.

The chain joins TRBV2 to TRBJ2-7; TRBD1 matches 7 bases. J lost 5 bases, V lost 6 bases, and 7 bases had no gene match. From germline, CDR1 is SNHLY and CDR2 FYNNEI. The CDR3 has 13 residues. CDR3 sequence: CASSAGGINEQYF. As DNA, the CDR3 is TGTGCCAGCAGCGCAGGGGGAATCAACGAGCAGTACTTC.

The rearrangement uses TRBV20-1 and TRBJ1-5, with D possibly being TRBD1 (5 bases). Germline V gene sequence: CDR1 DFQATT, CDR2 SNEGSKA (reference sequence). V was clipped by 3 bases and J by 0 bases, with 12 bases between them. The length of the CDR3 is 15 residues. The CDR3 sequence is CSASMGTSSNQPQHF. The CDR3, as DNA: TGCAGTGCTAGTATGGGGACTTCTAGCAATCAGCCCCAGCATTTT.

V gene TRBV3-1 (or the pseudogene TRBV3-2) combines with J gene TRBJ2-5; TRBD2 matches 13 bases. The CDR3 extends over 15 amino acids. V gave up 4 bases and J gave up 4 bases; unmatched junction bases: 3. Per the germline V gene, CDR1 is LGHDT and CDR2 is YNNKEL (reference sequence). The CDR3 here is CASSPGLAGAETQYF. CDR3 coding DNA: TGTGCCAGCAGCCCAGGACTAGCGGGAGCAGAGACCCAGTACTTC.

The chain carries TRBV6-6 and TRBJ1-2, with D perhaps TRBD1 (6 bases). This CDR3 region has 14 residues. V was pared by 3 bases and J by 5 bases, with 13 bases between. Germline values: CDR1 MNHNY, CDR2 SVGAGI (reference sequence). The CDR3 region is CASSYGRGAYGYTF. CDR3 coding DNA: TGTGCCAGCAGTTATGGTCGGGGGGCTTATGGCTACACCTTC.

The V call is TRBV29-1, the J call TRBJ1-1; 9 bases match TRBD1. The germline V gene has CDR1 SQVTM and CDR2 ANQGSEA. Losses at the gene ends were 8 bases for V and 5 bases for J; bases not matched to a gene: 12. The CDR3 length is 14 residues. CDR3 in amino acids: CSMVQGTGWTEAFF. Written as DNA, the CDR3 is TGCAGCATGGTTCAGGGGACAGGGTGGACTGAAGCTTTCTTT.

There are a few counts of this clone. CDR3 region: CASSEEWVSNQPQHF. The CDR3 region has the DNA TGTGCCAGCAGTGAAGAGTGGGTTAGCAATCAGCCCCAGCATTTT. J is TRBJ1-5 and V is TRBV2; D is unresolved. Germline V lookup: CDR1 SNHLY, CDR2 FYNNEI. V dropped 1 base and J dropped 0 bases, with 7 bases sitting between them. CDR3 length equals 15 residues.